Sequencing of this T cell receptor (beta chain) was carried out in a study of T cells after yellow fever vaccination (dated by TCRdb to about 2019). General notes on the study: Libraries from fractions with low cell numbers were prepared with the SMART-Seq v4 Ultra Low Input RNA kit. To follow T-cell clones before and after primary and booster YFV17D yellow fever vaccination, bulk TCR alpha and beta repertoires were sequenced over time. Two healthy male donors made up the cohort, one aged 18 to 29 years and the other aged 30 to 40 years. Blood samples were taken at several timepoints before and after primary and secondary immunization, and bulk PBMC replicates and cell subsets were isolated.

TCR cDNA was synthesized by 5'RACE template switching, which introduced a universal primer site and unique molecular identifiers. Priming for cDNA synthesis came from both the TCR alpha and TCR beta constant segments. Two PCR steps were used to amplify libraries, with sample barcodes and sequencing adapters being added in the second step. Sequencing of libraries was performed on Illumina HiSeq 2500 (2x100 bp) or NovaSeq (2x150 bp). As for the authors' bioinformatics: MIGEC handled demultiplexing of reads and collapsing into UMI consensus sequences, while MiXCR performed V(D)J alignment. Using edgeR on replicate PBMC samples, clonotypes were called vaccine-responding if FDR was below 0.01 and the log2 fold change was above 5 up to day 15. Each bulk clonotype was labeled CD4 or CD8 based on which sequenced repertoire, CD4 or CD8, contained the clonotype at higher abundance. TCRdb redid the processing of the public reads, applying fastp at Q25 and MiXCR, and retained in-frame beta chains. All rows with the same CDR3 protein become a single entry with the most common DNA and genes. The V and J calls come from TCRdb's annotation, not from the publication. The sample data list approximately 340,000 distinct CDR3 sequences, and 8.7% of these were observed just once. The ten largest clonotypes hold 15% to 20% of the sample.

The table lists this clonotype with a few counts. Its antigen has not been determined. There are no base qualities to consult, and no much larger clone falls within one base. The treatment or condition label corresponds to: live attenuated yellow fever vaccine strain. Two biological replicates of bulk PBMCs were collected at each blood-draw timepoint. A standard Ficoll-Paque protocol was used to isolate PBMCs from peripheral blood. RNA was extracted with TriZol from bulk PBMCs, CD4 and CD8 fractions, and dextramer-positive and dextramer-negative fractions. As encoded in the germline V gene (reference sequence), CDR1 is LNHNV while CDR2 is YYDKDF. The CDR3 spans 21 residues, from the cysteine through the phenylalanine. Left in the record is the CDR3 DNA by itself, 63 bases read in frame from the first base. The junction shows trimming of 0 bases on V and 5 bases on J, and the gene matches do not reach 17 bases of it.

General conclusions and limits of the study: The study included only two donors, which limits how far the findings can be generalized. The secondary T-cell response was weaker than the primary response but faster, peaking on day 5 instead of day 15. Because abundant contaminating clonotypes from the bulk population could be contained in FACS-sorted repertoires, computational filtering was required. After the booster, most clones that had expanded after primary vaccination were detected again (approximately 97% of CD4 and more than 85% of CD8), suggesting broad maintenance of memory. A small fraction of clonotypes appeared in both the CD4 and CD8 compartments, likely as a result of convergent recombination.

The sample here was PBMCs, taken on the day of the first yellow fever vaccination. This chain joins TRBV15 to TRBJ2-2, and TRBD2 aligns with 11 junction nucleotides. The TCR sequence derives from a man between 18 and 35 years old who received the YFV17D yellow fever vaccine. The CDR3 in this case is CATSRETLLAGDLTETGELFF. The DNA is TGTGCCACCAGCAGAGAGACGTTACTAGCGGGGGACCTAACCGAGACCGGGGAGCTGTTTTTT.